This T cell receptor beta chain was observed in a study of blood T cell repertoires in COVID-19 (dated by TCRdb to about 2020). Concerning the study at large: Samples from collaborators originated in the United States, Italy and Spain and spanned both the acute and convalescent phases of COVID-19. The material from the prospective study consisted of cDNA or gDNA derived from T cells, B-cell-depleted T cells, or PBMCs. Where available, HLA class I and class II types were obtained from metadata supplied by the sample provider rather than from assay-based typing. Subjects who had been exposed to COVID-19, were actively infected with it, or had recovered from it provided the deeply sampled blood TCRbeta repertoires that made up the dataset. The repertoires were released in a freely available public database meant as a resource for research on the immune response to SARS-CoV-2. Nearly every sample came with metadata listing a de-identified subject ID, COVID-19 status, age in years and sex. The samples were drawn from the first 160 participants of the ongoing ImmuneRACE study and from 950 to 1,500 subjects provided by 6 global collaborators.

Collaborating institutions collected whole blood in K2EDTA tubes following their own protocols. For TCRbeta analysis, collaborators shipped samples as frozen whole blood, isolated PBMCs, or DNA extracted from either of those sample types. TCRbeta CDR3 regions were amplified from genomic DNA using the immunoSEQ Assay, a bias-controlled multiplex PCR. The study's own analysis went as follows. The number of nucleated cells in each sample was estimated from the amplification of reference gene primers within the assay. To quantify the absolute abundance of each unique TCRbeta CDR3 rearrangement, sequence reads were collapsed and filtered. For each sample, productive Simpson clonality was calculated by taking the square root of Simpson's diversity index across productive rearrangements. TCRdb provides this immuneACCESS table in a form limited to in-frame rearrangements. Some clones are lacking; in checked studies, under half of them reflect an unresolved V gene, and why the rest are absent is not known. That table is the source of V, J and clone size, and D and trimming were worked out from the DNA. Here the sample has 300,000 to 400,000 clones; about 83% occur a single time. The ten largest clones represent 3% of the sample.

The paper as a whole reports these results and caveats: Clinical and demographic metadata were provided uncurated, with the amount varying by source and participant.

This clone was seen only a few times. The antigen this receptor binds is unknown. No base qualities exist here, and no much larger clone lies one base off it. The CDR3 numbers 18 residues from cysteine through phenylalanine. The read is trimmed to its CDR3 DNA, 54 bases read in frame from base 1. The germline V gene (reference sequence) specifies LGHDT as CDR1 and YNNKEL as CDR2. The germline ends are 22 bases apart after V is trimmed by 0 bases and J by 5 bases. The sequencing input was peripheral blood. Here the chain combines TRBV3-1 (or the pseudogene TRBV3-2) and TRBJ1-1, and possibly TRBD1, on 5 matching bases. The receptor was isolated from a young man with active or convalescent COVID-19. The CDR3 region: CASSQDGNPGGRRTEAFF. The nucleotide sequence reads as follows: TGTGCCAGCAGCCAAGATGGTAACCCGGGGGGGAGGAGGACTGAAGCTTTCTTT.